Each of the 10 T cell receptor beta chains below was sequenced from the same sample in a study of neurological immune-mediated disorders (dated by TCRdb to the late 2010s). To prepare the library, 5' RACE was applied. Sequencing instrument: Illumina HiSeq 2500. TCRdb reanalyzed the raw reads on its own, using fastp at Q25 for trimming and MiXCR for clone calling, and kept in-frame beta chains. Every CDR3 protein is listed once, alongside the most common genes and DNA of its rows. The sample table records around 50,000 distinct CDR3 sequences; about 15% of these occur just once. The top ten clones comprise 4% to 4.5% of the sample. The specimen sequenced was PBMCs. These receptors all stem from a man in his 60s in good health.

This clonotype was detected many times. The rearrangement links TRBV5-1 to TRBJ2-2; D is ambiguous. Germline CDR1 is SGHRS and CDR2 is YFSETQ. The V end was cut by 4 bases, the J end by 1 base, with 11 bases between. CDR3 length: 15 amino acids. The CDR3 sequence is CASSLDEQNTGELFF. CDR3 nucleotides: TGCGCCAGCAGCCTAGACGAGCAGAACACCGGGGAGCTGTTTTTT. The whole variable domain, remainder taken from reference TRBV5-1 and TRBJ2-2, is KAGVTQTPRYLIKTRGQQVTLSCSPISGHRSVSWYQQTPGQGLQFLFEYFSETQRNKGNFPGRFSGRQFSNSRSEMNVSTLELGDSALYLCASSLDEQNTGELFFGEGSRLTVL.

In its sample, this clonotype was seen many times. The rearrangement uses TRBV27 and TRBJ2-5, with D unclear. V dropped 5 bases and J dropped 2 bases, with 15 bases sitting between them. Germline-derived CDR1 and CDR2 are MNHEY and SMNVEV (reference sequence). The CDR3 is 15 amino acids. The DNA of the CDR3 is TGTGCCAGCAGTCCTCTCGCGGTACTTCAAGAGACCCAGTACTTC. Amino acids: CASSPLAVLQETQYF.

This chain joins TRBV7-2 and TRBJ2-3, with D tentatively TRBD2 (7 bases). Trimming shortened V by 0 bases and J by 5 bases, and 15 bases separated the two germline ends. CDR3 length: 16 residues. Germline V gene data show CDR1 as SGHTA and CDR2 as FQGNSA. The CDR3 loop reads CASSLAGGGLRDTQYF. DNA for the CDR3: TGTGCCAGCAGCTTAGCTGGGGGGGGGCTAAGAGATACGCAGTATTTT.

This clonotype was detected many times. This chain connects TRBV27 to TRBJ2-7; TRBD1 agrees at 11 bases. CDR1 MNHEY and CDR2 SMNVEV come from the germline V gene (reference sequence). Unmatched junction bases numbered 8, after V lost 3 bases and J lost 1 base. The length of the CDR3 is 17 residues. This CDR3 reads CASSLGQGVTASYEQYF. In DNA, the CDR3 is TGTGCCAGCAGTTTGGGACAGGGGGTGACCGCTTCCTACGAGCAGTACTTC.

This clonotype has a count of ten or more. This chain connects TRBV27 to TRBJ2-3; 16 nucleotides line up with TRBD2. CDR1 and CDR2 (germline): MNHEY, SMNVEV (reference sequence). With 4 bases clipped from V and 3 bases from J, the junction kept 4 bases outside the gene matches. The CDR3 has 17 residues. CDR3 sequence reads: CASSSPGLAGGTDTQYF. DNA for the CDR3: TGTGCCAGCAGTTCCCCGGGACTAGCGGGAGGGACAGATACGCAGTATTTT.

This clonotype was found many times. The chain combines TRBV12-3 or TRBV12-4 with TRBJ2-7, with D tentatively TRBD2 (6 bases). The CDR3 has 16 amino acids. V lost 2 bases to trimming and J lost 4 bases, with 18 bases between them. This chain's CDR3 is CASSLRGVGGVYEQYF. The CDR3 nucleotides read TGTGCCAGCAGTTTAAGGGGAGTGGGAGGAGTTTACGAGCAGTACTTC.

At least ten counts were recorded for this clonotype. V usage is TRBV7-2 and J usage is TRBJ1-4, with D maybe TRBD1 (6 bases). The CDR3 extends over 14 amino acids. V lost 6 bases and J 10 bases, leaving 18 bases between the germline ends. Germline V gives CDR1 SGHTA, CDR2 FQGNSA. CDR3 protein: CASRQGPSRGKLFF. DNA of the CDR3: TGTGCCAGCAGACAGGGACCCTCCCGGGGAAAACTGTTTTTT.

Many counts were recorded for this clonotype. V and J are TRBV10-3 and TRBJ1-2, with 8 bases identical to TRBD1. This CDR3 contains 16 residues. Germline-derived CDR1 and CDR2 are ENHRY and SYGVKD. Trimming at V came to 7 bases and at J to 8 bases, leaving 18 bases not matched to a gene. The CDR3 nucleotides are TGTGCCATCATTTCAGGACAGGGAAATAATACGCGGGGCTACACCTTC. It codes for CAIISGQGNNTRGYTF.

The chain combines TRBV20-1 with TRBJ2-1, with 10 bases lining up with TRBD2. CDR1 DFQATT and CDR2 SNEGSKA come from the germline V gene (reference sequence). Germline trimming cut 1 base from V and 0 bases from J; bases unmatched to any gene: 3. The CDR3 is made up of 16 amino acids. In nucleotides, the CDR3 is TGCAGTGCTAGAGTGGCTAGCGGGAGCTCCTACAATGAGCAGTTCTTC. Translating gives CSARVASGSSYNEQFF.

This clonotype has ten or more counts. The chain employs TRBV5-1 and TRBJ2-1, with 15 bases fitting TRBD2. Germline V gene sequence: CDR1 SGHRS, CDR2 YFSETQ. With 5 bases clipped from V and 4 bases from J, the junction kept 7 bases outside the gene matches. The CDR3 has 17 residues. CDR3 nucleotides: TGCGCCAGCAGTGCTGGACTAGCGGGAGGGAGGTACAATGAGCAGTTCTTC. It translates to CASSAGLAGGRYNEQFF.